The present entry profiles one T cell receptor beta chain with its context. The CDR3 consists of 13 residues. Germline assignment: CDR1 SNHLY and CDR2 FYNNEI. With 8 bases removed from V and 1 base from J, the gap between germline ends came to 11 bases. Original data processing: Estimation of nucleated cell counts relied on the amplification of reference gene primers. Measured with immunoSEQ multiplex PCR; TCRdb has only the in-frame clones, and not every one. D and trimming come from the DNA, and the V and J calls and clone size come from that table. The data contain about 260,000 clones, 75% to 90% of them seen just once; the ten biggest clones take up about 3.4%. The entry originates in a study of blood T cell repertoires in COVID-19. Each exposed participant met a COVID-19 case in the 2 weeks preceding study entry.

The chain employs TRBV2 and TRBJ1-1; possibly TRBD1 for D (6 bases). Sequenced: PBMCs or T cells enriched from blood (not recorded which). This TCR came from a woman aged 40 to 50 who had been exposed to COVID-19. CDR3 nucleotides: TGTGCCAGCGCTCCGACAGGGAACACTGAAGCTTTCTTT. This encodes CASAPTGNTEAFF.